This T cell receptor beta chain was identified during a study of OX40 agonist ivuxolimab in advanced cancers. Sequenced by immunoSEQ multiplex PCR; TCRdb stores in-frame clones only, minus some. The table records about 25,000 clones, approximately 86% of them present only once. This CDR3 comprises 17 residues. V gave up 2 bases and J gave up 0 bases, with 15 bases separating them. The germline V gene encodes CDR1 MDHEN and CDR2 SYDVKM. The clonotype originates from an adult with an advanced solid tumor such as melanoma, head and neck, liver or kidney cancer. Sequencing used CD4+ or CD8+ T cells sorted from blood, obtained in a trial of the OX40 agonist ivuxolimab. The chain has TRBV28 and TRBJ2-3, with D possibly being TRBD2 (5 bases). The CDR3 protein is CASSLGLDGKSTDTQYF. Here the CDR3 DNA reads TGTGCCAGCAGTTTAGGGTTGGACGGGAAAAGCACAGATACGCAGTATTTT.